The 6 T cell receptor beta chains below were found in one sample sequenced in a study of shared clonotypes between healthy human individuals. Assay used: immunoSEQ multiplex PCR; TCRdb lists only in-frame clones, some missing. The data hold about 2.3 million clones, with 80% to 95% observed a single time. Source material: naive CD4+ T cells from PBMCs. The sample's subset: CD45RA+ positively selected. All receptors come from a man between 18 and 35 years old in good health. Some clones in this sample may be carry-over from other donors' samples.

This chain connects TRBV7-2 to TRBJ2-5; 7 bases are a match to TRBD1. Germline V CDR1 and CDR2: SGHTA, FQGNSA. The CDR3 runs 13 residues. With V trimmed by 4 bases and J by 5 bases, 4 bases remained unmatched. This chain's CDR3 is CASSSDRTETQYF. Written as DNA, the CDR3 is TGTGCCAGCAGCTCGGACAGGACGGAGACCCAGTACTTC.

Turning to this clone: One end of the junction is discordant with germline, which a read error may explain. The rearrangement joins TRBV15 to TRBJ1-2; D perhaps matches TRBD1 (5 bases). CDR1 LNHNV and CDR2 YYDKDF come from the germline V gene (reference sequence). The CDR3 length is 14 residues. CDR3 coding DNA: TGTGCCACCAGCAGAGAGGTGGCGGGGCGGACTTTCGCCTTC. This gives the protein CATSREVAGRTFAF.

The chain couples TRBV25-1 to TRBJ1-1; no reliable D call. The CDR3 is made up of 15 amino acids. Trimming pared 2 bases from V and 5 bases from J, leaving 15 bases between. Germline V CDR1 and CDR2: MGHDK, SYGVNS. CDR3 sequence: CASSEGGSSGTEAFF. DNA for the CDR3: TGTGCCAGCAGTGAAGGAGGCAGTAGCGGGACTGAAGCTTTCTTT. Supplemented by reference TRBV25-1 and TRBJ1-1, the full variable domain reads EADIYQTPRYLVIGTGKKITLECSQTMGHDKMYWYQQDPGMELHLIHYSYGVNSTEKGDLSSESTVSRIRTEHFPLTLESARPSHTSQYLCASSEGGSSGTEAFFGQGTRLTVV.

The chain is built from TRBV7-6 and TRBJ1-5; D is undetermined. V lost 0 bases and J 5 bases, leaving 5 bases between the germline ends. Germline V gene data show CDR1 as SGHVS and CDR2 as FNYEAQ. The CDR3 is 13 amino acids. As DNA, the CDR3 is TGTGCCAGCAGCTTAGCTTTAGATCAGCCCCAGCATTTT. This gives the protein CASSLALDQPQHF.

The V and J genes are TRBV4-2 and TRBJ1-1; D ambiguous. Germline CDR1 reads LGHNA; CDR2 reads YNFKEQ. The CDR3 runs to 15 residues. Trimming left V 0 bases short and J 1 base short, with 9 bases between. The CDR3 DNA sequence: TGTGCCAGCAGCCAAGAGAACCGTGAGAACACTGAAGCTTTCTTT. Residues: CASSQENRENTEAFF.

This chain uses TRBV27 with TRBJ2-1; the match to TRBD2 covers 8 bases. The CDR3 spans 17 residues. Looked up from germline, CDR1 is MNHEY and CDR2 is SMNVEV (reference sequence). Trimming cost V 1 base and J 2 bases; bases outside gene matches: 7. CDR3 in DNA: TGTGCCAGCAGTTTATGGGGCGGGAGGCCAGCCTACAATGAGCAGTTCTTC. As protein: CASSLWGGRPAYNEQFF.